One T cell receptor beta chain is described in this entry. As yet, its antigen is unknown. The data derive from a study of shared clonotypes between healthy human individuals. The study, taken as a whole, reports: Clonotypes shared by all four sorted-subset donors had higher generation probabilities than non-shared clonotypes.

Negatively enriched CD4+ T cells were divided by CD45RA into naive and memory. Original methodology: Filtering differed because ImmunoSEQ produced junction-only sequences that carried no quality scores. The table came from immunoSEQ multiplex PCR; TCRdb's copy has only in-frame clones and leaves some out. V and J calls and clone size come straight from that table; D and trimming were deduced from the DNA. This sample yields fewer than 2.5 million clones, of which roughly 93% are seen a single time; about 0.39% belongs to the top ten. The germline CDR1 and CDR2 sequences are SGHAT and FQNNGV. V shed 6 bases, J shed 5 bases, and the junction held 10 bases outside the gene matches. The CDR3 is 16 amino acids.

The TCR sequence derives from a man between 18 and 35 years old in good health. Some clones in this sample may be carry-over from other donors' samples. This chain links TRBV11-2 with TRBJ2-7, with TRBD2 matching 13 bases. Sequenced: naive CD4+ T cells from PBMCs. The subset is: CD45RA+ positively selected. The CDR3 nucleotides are TGTGCCAGCAGTCCCATACTAGCGGGAGGGCCTCACGAGCAGTACTTC. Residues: CASSPILAGGPHEQYF.